The sequence of this TCR beta chain was determined in a study of blood T cell repertoires in COVID-19. About the research overall: The United States, Italy and Spain supplied acute and convalescent COVID-19 samples.

Trimming took 4 bases from V and 2 from J; bases not matched to a gene: 12. The germline V gene encodes CDR1 SGHTS and CDR2 YDEGEE. This CDR3 has 18 residues. Original processing notes: Estimation of nucleated cell counts relied on the amplification of reference gene primers. Measured with immunoSEQ multiplex PCR; TCRdb has only the in-frame clones, and not every one. V and J calls and clone size are as listed in that table; D and trimming were resolved from the DNA. The sample carries about 400,000 clones, around 90% recorded once. In this sample, this clone turned up once. This receptor was taken from a human donor in a cohort sampled during active COVID-19. The sequenced material came from peripheral blood. The V gene is TRBV5-8, the J gene TRBJ2-2, with TRBD2 matching 9 bases. The CDR3 sequence: CASSPYQRLAENTGELFF. The CDR3 nucleotides are TGTGCCAGCAGCCCTTATCAGCGACTAGCGGAAAACACCGGGGAGCTGTTTTTT.